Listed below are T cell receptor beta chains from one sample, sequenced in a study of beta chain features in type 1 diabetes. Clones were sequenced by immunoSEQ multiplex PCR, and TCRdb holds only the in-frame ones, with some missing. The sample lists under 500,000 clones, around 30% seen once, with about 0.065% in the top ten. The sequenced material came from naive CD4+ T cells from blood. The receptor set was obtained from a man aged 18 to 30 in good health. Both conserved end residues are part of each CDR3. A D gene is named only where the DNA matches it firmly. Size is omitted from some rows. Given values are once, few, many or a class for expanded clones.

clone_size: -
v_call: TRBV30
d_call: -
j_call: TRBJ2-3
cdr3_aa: CAWRQQAKTTDTQYF
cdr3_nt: TGTGCCTGGAGGCAGCAGGCTAAGACCACAGATACGCAGTATTTT

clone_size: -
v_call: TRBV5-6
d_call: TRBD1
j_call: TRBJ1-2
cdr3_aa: CATRQGPTNYGYTF
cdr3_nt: TGTGCCACACGACAGGGGCCCACTAACTATGGCTACACCTTC

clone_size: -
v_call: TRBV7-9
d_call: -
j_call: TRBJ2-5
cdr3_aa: CASSLAGGSQETQYF
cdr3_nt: TGTGCCAGCAGCTTAGCGGGAGGAAGCCAAGAGACCCAGTACTTC

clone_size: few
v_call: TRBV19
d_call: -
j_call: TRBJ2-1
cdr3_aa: CASDNHNEQFF
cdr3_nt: TGTGCCAGCGACAATCACAATGAGCAGTTCTTC

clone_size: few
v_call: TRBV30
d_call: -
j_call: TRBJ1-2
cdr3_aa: CAWSTRTYGYTF
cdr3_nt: TGTGCCTGGAGTACACGCACCTATGGCTACACCTTC

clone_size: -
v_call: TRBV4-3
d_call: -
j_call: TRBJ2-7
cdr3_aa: CASSQQRQDQFHYEQYF
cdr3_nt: TGCGCCAGCAGCCAACAGAGACAGGACCAATTCCATTACGAGCAGTACTTC

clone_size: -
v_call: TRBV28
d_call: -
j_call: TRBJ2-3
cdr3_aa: CASTPVGSTDTQYF
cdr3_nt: TGTGCCAGCACGCCGGTAGGGAGCACAGATACGCAGTATTTT

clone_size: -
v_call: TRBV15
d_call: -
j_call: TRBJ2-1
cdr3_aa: CATSSFGTYNEQFF
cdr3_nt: TGTGCCACCAGCAGCTTTGGGACTTACAATGAGCAGTTCTTC

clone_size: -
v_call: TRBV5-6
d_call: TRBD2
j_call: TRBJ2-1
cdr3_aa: CASSGRASGRSYNEQFF
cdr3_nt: TGTGCCAGCAGCGGGAGGGCTAGCGGGAGGTCCTACAATGAGCAGTTCTTC

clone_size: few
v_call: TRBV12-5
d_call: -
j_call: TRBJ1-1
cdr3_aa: CASGLSTGIGTEAFF
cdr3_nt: TGTGCTAGTGGTTTGTCGACAGGAATTGGCACTGAAGCTTTCTTT

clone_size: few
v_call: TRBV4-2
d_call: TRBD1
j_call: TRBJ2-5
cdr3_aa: CASSQVGQGPETQYF
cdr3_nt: TGTGCCAGCAGCCAAGTGGGACAGGGTCCAGAGACCCAGTACTTC

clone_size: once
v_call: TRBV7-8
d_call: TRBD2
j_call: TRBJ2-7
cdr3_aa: CASSLVRLAGVVYEQYF
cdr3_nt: TGTGCCAGCAGCTTAGTAAGACTAGCGGGAGTAGTCTACGAGCAGTACTTC

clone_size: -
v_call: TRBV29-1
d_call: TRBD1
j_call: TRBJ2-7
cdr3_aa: CSVEDRQGVPRRHYEQYF
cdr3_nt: TGCAGCGTTGAAGATCGACAGGGGGTCCCGCGCCGCCACTACGAGCAGTACTTC

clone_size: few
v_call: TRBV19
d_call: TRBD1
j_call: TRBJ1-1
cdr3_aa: CASTRTGVATEAFF
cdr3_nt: TGTGCCAGTACCCGGACAGGGGTTGCCACTGAAGCTTTCTTT

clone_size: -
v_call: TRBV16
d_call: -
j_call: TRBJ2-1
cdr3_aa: CASSWASEDNEQFF
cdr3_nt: TGTGCCAGCAGCTGGGCTAGCGAAGACAATGAGCAGTTCTTC

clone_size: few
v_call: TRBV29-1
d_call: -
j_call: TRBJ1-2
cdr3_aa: CSVEQGTYGYTF
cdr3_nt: TGCAGCGTTGAGCAGGGAACCTATGGCTACACCTTC

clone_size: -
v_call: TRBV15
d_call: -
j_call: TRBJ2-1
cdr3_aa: CATSPGLNEQFF
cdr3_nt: TGTGCCACCAGCCCAGGATTAAATGAGCAGTTCTTC

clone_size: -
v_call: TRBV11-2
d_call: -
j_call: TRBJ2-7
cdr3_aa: CASSLDSPSYEQYF
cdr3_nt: TGTGCCAGCAGCTTGGACTCGCCCTCCTACGAGCAGTACTTC

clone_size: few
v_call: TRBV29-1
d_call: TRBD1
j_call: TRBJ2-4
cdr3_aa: CSVAQGALAKNIQYF
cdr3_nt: TGCAGCGTTGCACAGGGGGCGCTGGCCAAAAACATTCAGTACTTC

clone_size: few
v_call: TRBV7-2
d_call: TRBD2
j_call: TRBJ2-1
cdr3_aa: CASSLAASGRVDEQFF
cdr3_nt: TGTGCCAGCAGCTTAGCGGCTAGCGGGAGGGTCGATGAGCAGTTCTTC

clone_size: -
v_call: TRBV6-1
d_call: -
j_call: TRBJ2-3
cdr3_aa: CASNHYSTDTQYF
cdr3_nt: TGTGCCAGCAACCACTATAGCACAGATACGCAGTATTTT

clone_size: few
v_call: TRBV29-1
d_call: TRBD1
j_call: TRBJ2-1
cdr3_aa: CSVAGTGVKYNEQFF
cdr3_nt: TGCAGCGTTGCTGGGACAGGGGTTAAGTACAATGAGCAGTTCTTC

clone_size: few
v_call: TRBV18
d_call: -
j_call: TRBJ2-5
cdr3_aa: CASSPDRQIQETQYF
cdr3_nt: TGTGCCAGCTCACCGGACAGACAAATACAAGAGACCCAGTACTTC

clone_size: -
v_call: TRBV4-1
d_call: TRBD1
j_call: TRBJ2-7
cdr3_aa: CASSRGQVDEQYF
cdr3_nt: TGCGCCAGCAGCCGAGGACAGGTGGACGAGCAGTACTTC

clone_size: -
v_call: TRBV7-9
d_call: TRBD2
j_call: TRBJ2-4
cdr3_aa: CASSQRTSGDKNIQYF
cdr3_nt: TGTGCCAGCAGCCAACGGACTAGCGGGGACAAAAACATTCAGTACTTC

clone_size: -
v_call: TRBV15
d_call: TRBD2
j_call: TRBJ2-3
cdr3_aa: CATSRDRGRAPGDTQYF
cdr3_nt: TGTGCCACCAGCAGAGATCGTGGGAGGGCTCCGGGAGATACGCAGTATTTT

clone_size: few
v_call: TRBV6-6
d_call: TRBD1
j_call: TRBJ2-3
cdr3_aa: CASSYPDRGQDTQYF
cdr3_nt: TGTGCCAGCAGTTACCCGGACAGGGGGCAGGATACGCAGTATTTT

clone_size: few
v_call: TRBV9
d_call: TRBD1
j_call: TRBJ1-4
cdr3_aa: CASSAGGTDVEKLFF
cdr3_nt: TGTGCCAGCAGCGCTGGGGGGACAGACGTCGAAAAACTGTTTTTT

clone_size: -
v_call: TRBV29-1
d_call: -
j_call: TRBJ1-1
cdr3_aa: CSVRQSTEAFF
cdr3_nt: TGCAGCGTTAGACAGTCCACTGAAGCTTTCTTT

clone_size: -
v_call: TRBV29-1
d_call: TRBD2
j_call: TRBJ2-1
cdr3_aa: CSVEGLAGAQFF
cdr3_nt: TGCAGCGTTGAGGGACTAGCGGGAGCCCAGTTCTTC

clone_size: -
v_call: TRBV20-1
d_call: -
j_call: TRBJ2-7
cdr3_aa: CSARMGDEQYF
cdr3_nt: TGCAGTGCTAGAATGGGAGACGAGCAGTACTTC

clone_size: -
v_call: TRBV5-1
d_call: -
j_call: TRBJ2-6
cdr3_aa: CASRWSSGANVLTF
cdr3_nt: TGCGCCAGCCGGTGGTCGTCTGGGGCCAACGTCCTGACTTTC

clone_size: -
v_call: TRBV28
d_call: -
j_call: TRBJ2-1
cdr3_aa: CASSHHMGSYNEQFF
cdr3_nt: TGTGCCAGCAGTCACCATATGGGCTCCTACAATGAGCAGTTCTTC

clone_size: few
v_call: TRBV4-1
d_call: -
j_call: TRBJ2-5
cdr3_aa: CASSQGLQETQYF
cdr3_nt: TGCGCCAGCAGCCAAGGGTTGCAAGAGACCCAGTACTTC

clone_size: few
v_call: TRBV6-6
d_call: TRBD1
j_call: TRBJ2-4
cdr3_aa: CASSPDRVNIQYF
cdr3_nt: TGTGCCAGCAGTCCGGACAGGGTCAACATTCAGTACTTC

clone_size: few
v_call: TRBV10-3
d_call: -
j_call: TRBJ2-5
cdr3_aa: CAISVTGSETQYF
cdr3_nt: TGTGCCATCAGTGTCACAGGGTCAGAGACCCAGTACTTC

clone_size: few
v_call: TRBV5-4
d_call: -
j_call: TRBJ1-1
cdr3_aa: CASSSPREANTEAFF
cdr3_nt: TGTGCCAGCAGCTCACCGCGGGAGGCGAACACTGAAGCTTTCTTT

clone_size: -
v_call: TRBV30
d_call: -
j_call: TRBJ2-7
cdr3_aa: CAWSVGGEQYF
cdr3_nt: TGTGCCTGGAGTGTGGGGGGCGAGCAGTACTTC

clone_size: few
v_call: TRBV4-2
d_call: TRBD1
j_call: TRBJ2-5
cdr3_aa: CASSRDRGAETQYF
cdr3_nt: TGTGCCAGCAGCCGAGACAGGGGGGCAGAGACCCAGTACTTC

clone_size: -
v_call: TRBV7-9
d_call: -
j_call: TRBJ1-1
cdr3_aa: CASSPARGWVTEAFF
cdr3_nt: TGTGCCAGCAGCCCAGCCCGGGGGTGGGTCACTGAAGCTTTCTTT

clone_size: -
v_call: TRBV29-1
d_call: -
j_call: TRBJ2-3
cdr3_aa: CSVDDTDTQYF
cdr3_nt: TGCAGCGTTGACGACACAGATACGCAGTATTTT

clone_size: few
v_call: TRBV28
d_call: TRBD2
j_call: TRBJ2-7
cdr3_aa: CASSPPSGARDEQYF
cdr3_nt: TGTGCCAGCAGTCCTCCTAGCGGGGCTCGCGACGAGCAGTACTTC

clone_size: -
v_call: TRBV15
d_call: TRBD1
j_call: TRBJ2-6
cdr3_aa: CATSRVGTGVSGANVLTF
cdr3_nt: TGTGCCACCAGCAGAGTCGGGACAGGGGTCTCCGGGGCCAACGTCCTGACTTTC

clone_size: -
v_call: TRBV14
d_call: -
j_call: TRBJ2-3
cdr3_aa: CASSQESTDTQYF
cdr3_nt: TGTGCCAGCAGCCAAGAATCCACAGATACGCAGTATTTT

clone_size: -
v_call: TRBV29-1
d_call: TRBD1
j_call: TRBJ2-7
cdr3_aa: CSVWDRGFTEQYF
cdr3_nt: TGCAGCGTCTGGGACAGGGGATTTACCGAGCAGTACTTC

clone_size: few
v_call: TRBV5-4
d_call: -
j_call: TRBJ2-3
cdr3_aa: CASSLRDYTDTQYF
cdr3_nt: TGTGCCAGCAGCTTGCGAGATTACACAGATACGCAGTATTTT